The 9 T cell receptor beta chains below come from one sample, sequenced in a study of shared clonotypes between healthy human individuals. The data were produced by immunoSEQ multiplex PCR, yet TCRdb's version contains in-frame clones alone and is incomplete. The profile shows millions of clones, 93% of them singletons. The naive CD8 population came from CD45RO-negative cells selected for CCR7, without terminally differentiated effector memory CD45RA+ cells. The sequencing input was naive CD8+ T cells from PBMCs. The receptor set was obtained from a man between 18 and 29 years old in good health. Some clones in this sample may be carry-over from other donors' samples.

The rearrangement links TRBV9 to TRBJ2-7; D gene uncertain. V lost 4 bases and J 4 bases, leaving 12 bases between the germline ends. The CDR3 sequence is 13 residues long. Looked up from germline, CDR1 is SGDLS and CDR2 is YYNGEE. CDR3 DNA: TGTGCCAGCAGCCCCTCGACCCATTACGAGCAGTACTTC. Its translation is CASSPSTHYEQYF.

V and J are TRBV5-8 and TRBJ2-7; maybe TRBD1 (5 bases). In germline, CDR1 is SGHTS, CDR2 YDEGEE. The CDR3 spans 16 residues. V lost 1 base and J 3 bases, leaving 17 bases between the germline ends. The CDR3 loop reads CASSLWGRLPNYEQYF. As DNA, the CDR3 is TGTGCCAGCAGCTTGTGGGGCCGTTTGCCCAACTACGAGCAGTACTTC.

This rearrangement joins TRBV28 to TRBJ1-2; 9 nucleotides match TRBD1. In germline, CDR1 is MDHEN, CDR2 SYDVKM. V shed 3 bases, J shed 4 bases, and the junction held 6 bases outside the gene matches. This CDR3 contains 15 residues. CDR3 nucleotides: TGTGCCAGCAGTTTGTGGACAGGGGTTAGCTATGGCTACACCTTC. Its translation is CASSLWTGVSYGYTF.

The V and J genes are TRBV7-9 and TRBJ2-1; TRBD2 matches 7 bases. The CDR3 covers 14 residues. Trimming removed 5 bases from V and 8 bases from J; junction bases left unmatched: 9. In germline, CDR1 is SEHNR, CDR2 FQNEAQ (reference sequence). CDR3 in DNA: TGTGCCAGCAGCCCAAGGGAGGGCCTACATGAGCAGTTCTTC. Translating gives CASSPREGLHEQFF.

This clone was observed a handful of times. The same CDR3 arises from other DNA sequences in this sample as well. CDR3 amino acids: CAWSVTGGTEAFF. The CDR3 DNA follows: TGTGCCTGGAGTGTGACAGGGGGCACTGAAGCTTTCTTT. The J gene is TRBJ1-1, the V gene TRBV30, with 9 bases lining up with TRBD1. Germline-derived CDR1 and CDR2 are GTSNPN and SVGIG (reference sequence). The V and J ends lost 0 bases and 4 bases, in that order; junction bases with no gene match: 0. CDR3 length: 13 amino acids.

In DNA, the CDR3 is TGTGCCAGCACCCGTCACAGGGTTAGGAGCAATCAGCCCCAGCATTTT. It encodes CASTRHRVRSNQPQHF. The V call is TRBV28, the J call TRBJ1-5; D is perhaps TRBD1 (6 bases). Germline-derived CDR1 and CDR2 are MDHEN and SYDVKM. The CDR3 has 16 residues. The V gene lost 7 bases and the J gene lost 1 base, with 17 bases spanning the gap.

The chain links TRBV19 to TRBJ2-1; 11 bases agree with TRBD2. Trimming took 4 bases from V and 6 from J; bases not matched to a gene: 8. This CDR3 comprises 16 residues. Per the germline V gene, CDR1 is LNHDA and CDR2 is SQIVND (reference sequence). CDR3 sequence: CASSTILAGAVNEQFF. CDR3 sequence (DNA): TGTGCCAGTAGTACCATACTAGCGGGAGCAGTCAATGAGCAGTTCTTC.

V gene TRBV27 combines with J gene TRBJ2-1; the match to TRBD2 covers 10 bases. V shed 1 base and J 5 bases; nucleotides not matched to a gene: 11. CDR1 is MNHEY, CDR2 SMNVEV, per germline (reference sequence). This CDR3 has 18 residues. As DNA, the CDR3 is TGTGCCAGCAGTTTATTGGGGGGGCGGACTAGCGGCGACAATGAGCAGTTCTTC. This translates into CASSLLGGRTSGDNEQFF.

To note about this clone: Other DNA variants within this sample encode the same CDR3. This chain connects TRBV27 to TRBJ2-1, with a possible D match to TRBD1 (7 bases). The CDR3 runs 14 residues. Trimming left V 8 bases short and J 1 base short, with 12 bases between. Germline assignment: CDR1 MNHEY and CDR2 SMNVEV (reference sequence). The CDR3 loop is CASSPGGSYNEQFF. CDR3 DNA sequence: TGTGCCAGCTCTCCAGGGGGGTCCTACAATGAGCAGTTCTTC.